A single sample gave rise to the 7 T cell receptor beta chains below, sequenced in a study of Tregs in tolerant kidney transplant recipients. The method was immunoSEQ multiplex PCR; TCRdb's version includes in-frame clones alone and lacks a portion of them. The sample carries around 120,000 clones, around 94% recorded once. Sequencing input: CD4+ T cells from blood. Receptors were obtained from a human donor in good health.

There are a few counts of this clone. The chain combines TRBV30 with TRBJ1-1, with D hard to call. The germline CDR1 and CDR2 sequences are GTSNPN and SVGIG (reference sequence). CDR3 size: 12 residues. The V and J ends lost 0 bases and 8 bases respectively, with 10 bases between them. The CDR3 region has the DNA TGTGCCTGGAGTGTAAAGGTATACGAAGCTTTCTTT. This sequence encodes CAWSVKVYEAFF. The variable domain in full, with the rest retrieved from reference TRBV30 and TRBJ1-1, is SQTIHQWPATLVQPVGSPLSLECTVEGTSNPNLYWYRQAAGRGLQLLFYSVGIGQISSEVPQNLSASRPQDRQFILSSKKLLLSDSGFYLCAWSVKVYEAFFGQGTRLTVV.

Remarks on this clone: Germline and junction disagree at one end, which may indicate a read error. The chain is built from TRBV13 and TRBJ2-7, with D hard to call. Germline assignment: CDR1 PRHDT and CDR2 FYEKMQ (reference sequence). This CDR3 is 14 amino acids long. The DNA for the CDR3 is TGTGCCACCAGCTTCCGACACAATTCCTACGAGCAGTACTTC. It yields the protein CATSFRHNSYEQYF.

In its sample, this clone was seen a few times. V and J are TRBV9 and TRBJ1-1; 7 bases are a match to TRBD1. This CDR3 comprises 14 residues. The V and J ends lost 4 bases and 3 bases, in that order; junction bases with no gene match: 6. In germline, CDR1 is SGDLS, CDR2 YYNGEE. The CDR3 coding sequence is TGTGCCAGCAGCCCACAACAGGGGTACACTGAAGCTTTCTTT. Its translation: CASSPQQGYTEAFF.

This chain joins TRBV5-1 and TRBJ2-2; 9 bases are a match to TRBD1. V was clipped by 2 bases and J by 4 bases; unmatched bases: 3. The CDR3 length is 15 residues. Germline V gene lookup returns CDR1 SGHRS and CDR2 YFSETQ. The CDR3 loop is CASSFPGQGTGELFF. The CDR3 coding sequence is TGCGCCAGCAGCTTTCCGGGACAGGGCACCGGGGAGCTGTTTTTT.

CDR3 DNA: TGCAGCGTTGTCAGGGGGAACAATGAGCAGTTCTTC. Amino acid sequence: CSVVRGNNEQFF. The chain has TRBV29-1 and TRBJ2-1; 7 nucleotides agree with TRBD1. Trimming at V came to 4 bases and at J to 5 bases, leaving 2 bases not matched to a gene. The CDR3 sequence is 12 residues long. Per germline, CDR1 SQVTM and CDR2 ANQGSEA.

The chain combines TRBV27 with TRBJ1-2; 7 nucleotides align to TRBD1. V trimming: 3 bases; J trimming: 2 bases; junction bases outside the gene matches: 9. CDR3 length: 16 residues. Germline-derived CDR1 and CDR2 are MNHEY and SMNVEV (reference sequence). The CDR3 coding sequence is TGTGCCAGCAGTTTTACCACCAAGGGGGCAAACTATGGCTACACCTTC. Protein: CASSFTTKGANYGYTF.

This chain joins TRBV11-3 and TRBJ2-3; D is unresolved. CDR1 is SGHNT and CDR2 is YENEEA in the germline V gene. The germline V and J ends were trimmed by 0 bases and 1 base, with 11 bases remaining between them. This CDR3 contains 16 residues. The CDR3 reads CASSLDGGGRTDTQYF. CDR3 DNA: TGTGCCAGCAGCTTAGACGGTGGCGGTCGCACAGATACGCAGTATTTT.